This TCR beta chain was profiled in a study of shared clonotypes between healthy human individuals. Study overall: Every donor yielded three CD4 naive, three CD4 memory, two CD8 naive and one CD8 memory plate. Points from the study as a whole: Having only a few donors restricted how much genetic and exposure-history diversity was captured.

Germline V lookup: CDR1 SEHNR, CDR2 FQNEAQ (reference sequence). The V and J ends lost 2 bases and 0 bases respectively, with 5 bases between them. CDR3 length: 14 amino acids. Libraries were prepared by immunoSEQ multiplex PCR; TCRdb keeps only in-frame clonotypes and omits some of them. Among about 2 million clones listed, over 85% were seen once. With regard to this clone: Antigen specificity is unknown.

The naive CD8 fraction comprised CD45RO-negative cells positively selected for CCR7 and excluded terminally differentiated effector memory CD45RA+ cells. There were only Caucasian adults among the donors, and all lived in Nashville, Tennessee. Specimen: naive CD8+ T cells sorted from blood. The receptor's source is a young man in good health. The rearrangement uses TRBV7-9 and TRBJ1-3; D is uncertain. The CDR3 sequence is CASSLTNSGNTIYF. For the CDR3, the DNA is TGTGCCAGCAGCTTAACCAACTCTGGAAACACCATATATTTT.